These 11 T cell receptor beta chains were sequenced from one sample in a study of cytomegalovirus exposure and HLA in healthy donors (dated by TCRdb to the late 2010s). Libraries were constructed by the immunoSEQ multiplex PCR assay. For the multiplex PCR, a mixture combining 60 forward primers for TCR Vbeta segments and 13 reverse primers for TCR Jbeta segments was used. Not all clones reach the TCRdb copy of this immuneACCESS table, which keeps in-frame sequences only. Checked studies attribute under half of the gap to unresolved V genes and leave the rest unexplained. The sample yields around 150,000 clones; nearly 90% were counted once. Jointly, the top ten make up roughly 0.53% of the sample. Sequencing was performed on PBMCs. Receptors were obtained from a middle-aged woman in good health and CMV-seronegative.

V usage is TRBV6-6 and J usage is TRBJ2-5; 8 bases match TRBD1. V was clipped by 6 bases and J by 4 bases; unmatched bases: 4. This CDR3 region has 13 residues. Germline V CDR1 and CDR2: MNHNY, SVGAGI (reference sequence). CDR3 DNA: TGTGCCAGCAGCACTACAGGGGGAGAGACCCAGTACTTC. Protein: CASSTTGGETQYF.

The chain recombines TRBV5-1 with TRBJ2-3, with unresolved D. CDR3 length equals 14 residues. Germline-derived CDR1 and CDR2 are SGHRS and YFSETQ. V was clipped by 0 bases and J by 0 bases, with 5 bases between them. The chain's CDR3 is CASSLERSTDTQYF. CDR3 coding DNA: TGCGCCAGCAGCTTGGAACGGAGCACAGATACGCAGTATTTT.

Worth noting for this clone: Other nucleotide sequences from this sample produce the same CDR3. The CDR3 region is CASSSTGLAGVGEQFF. The CDR3 nucleotides are TGCGCCAGCAGCTCCACGGGACTAGCGGGAGTCGGTGAGCAGTTCTTC. The genes are TRBV5-1 and TRBJ2-1, with 14 bases lining up with TRBD2. The CDR3 has 16 residues. J gave up 9 bases and V 3 bases, and 8 bases lay outside the gene matches. The germline gives CDR1 SGHRS, CDR2 YFSETQ.

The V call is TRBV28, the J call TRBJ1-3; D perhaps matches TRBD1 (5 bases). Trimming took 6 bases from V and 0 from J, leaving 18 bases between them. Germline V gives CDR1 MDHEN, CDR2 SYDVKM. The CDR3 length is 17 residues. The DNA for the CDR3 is TGTGCCAGCAGGCTAGCGTCGACAGCAGGCTCTGGAAACACCATATATTTT. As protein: CASRLASTAGSGNTIYF.

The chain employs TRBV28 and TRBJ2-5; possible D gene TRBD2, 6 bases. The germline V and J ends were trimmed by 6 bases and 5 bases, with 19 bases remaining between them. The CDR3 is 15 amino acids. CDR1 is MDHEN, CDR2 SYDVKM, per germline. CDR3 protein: CASSPPQARGETQYF. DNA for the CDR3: TGTGCCAGCAGCCCACCACAGGCCCGGGGGGAGACCCAGTACTTC.

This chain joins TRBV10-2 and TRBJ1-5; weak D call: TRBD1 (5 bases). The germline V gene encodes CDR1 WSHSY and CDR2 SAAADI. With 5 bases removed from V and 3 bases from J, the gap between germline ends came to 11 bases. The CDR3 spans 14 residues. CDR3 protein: CASSFQGSNQPQHF. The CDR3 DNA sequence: TGCGCCAGCAGTTTCCAGGGATCCAATCAGCCCCAGCATTTT.

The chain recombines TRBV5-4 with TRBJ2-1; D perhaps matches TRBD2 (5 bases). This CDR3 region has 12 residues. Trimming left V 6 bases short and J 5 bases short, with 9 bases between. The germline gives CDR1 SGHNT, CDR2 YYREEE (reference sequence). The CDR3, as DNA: TGTGCCAGCAATCCGGGGAACAATGAGCAGTTCTTC. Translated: CASNPGNNEQFF.

This CDR3 reads CASSPDQTKPQHF. For the CDR3, the DNA is TGTGCCAGCAGCCCAGATCAGACAAAGCCCCAGCATTTT. The chain couples TRBV5-4 to TRBJ1-5, with D unclear. The CDR3 consists of 13 residues. Germline V lookup: CDR1 SGHNT, CDR2 YYREEE (reference sequence). Deletions cut 4 bases from V and 8 bases from J, with 13 bases between.

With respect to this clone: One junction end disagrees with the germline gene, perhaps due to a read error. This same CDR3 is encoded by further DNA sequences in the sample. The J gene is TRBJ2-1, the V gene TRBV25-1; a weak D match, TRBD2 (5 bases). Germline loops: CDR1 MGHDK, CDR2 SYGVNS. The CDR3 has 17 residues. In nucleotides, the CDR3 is TGCGCCAGCAGTGAATCCCACGGAATAACTAGTTACAATGAGCAGTTCTTC. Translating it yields CASSESHGITSYNEQFF.

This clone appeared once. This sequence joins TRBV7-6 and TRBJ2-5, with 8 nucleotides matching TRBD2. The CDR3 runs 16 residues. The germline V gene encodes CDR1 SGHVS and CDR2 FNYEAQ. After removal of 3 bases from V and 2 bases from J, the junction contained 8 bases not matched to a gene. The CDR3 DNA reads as TGTGCCAGCAGCTTCCAGCGGGAGTGGGGACAAGAGACCCAGTACTTC. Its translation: CASSFQREWGQETQYF.

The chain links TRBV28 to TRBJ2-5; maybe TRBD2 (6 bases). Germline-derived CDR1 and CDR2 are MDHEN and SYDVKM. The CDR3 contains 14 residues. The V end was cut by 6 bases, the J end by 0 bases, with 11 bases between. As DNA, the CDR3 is TGTGCCAGCAGCCAACTAGCAGACCAAGAGACCCAGTACTTC. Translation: CASSQLADQETQYF. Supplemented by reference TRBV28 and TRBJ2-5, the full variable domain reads DVKVTQSSRYLVKRTGEKVFLECVQDMDHENMFWYRQDPGLGLRLIYFSYDVKMKEKGDIPEGYSVSREKKERFSLILESASTNQTSMYLCASSQLADQETQYFGPGTRLLVL.